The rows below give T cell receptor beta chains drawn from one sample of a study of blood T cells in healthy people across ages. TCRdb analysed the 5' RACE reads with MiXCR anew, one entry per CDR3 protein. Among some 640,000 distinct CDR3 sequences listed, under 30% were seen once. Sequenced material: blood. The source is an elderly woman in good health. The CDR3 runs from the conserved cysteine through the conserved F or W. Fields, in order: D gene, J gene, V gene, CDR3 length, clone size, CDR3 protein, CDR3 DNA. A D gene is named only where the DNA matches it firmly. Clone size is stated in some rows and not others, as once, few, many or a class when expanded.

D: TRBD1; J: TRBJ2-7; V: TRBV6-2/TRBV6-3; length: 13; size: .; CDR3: CASSRDRYYEQYF; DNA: TGTGCCAGCAGTAGGGACAGATACTACGAGCAGTACTTC
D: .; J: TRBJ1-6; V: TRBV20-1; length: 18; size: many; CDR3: CSARDGSRGTGINSPLHF; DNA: TGCAGTGCTAGAGATGGCTCCCGGGGAACAGGCATTAATTCACCCCTCCACTTT
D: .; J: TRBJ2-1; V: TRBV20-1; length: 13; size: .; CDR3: CSASPSANNEQFF; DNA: TGCAGTGCTAGCCCTAGCGCTAACAATGAGCAGTTCTTC
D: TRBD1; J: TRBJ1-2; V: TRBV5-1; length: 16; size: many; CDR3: CASSWSRDRMNYGYTF; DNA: TGCGCCAGCAGCTGGAGCCGGGACAGGATGAACTATGGCTACACCTTC
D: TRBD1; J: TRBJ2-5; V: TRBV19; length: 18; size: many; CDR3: CASSATGGYTSEQETQYF; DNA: TGTGCCAGTAGTGCGACAGGGGGATACACGTCAGAACAAGAGACCCAGTACTTC
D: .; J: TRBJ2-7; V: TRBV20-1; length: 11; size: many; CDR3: CSGASSYEQYF; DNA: TGCAGTGGGGCATCCTCCTACGAGCAGTACTTC
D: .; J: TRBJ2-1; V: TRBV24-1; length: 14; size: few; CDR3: CATSEAGIGETQFF; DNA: TGTGCCACCAGTGAGGCAGGGATAGGGGAGACCCAGTTCTTC
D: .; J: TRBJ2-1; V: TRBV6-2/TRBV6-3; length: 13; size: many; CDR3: CASSSPLGNEQFF; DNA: TGTGCCAGCAGTTCCCCCCTAGGCAATGAGCAGTTCTTC
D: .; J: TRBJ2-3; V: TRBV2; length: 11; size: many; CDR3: CAIPHTDTQYF; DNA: TGTGCCATCCCACACACAGATACGCAGTATTTT
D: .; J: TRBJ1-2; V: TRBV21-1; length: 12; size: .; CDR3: CASSKGRVGYTF; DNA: TGTGCCAGCAGCAAAGGCAGGGTTGGCTACACCTTC
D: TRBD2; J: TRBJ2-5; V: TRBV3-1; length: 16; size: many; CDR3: CASSRLGTSGGETQYF; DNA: TGTGCCAGCAGCCGATTGGGAACTAGCGGCGGAGAGACCCAGTACTTC
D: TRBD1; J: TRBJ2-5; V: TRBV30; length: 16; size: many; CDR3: CAWTGGTGRVRETQYF; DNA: TGTGCCTGGACAGGAGGGACAGGCAGGGTCAGAGAGACCCAGTACTTC
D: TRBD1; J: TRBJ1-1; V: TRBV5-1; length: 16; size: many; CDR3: CASSLSITGAKTEAFF; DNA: TGCGCCAGCAGCTTGAGCATCACAGGGGCTAAAACTGAAGCTTTCTTT
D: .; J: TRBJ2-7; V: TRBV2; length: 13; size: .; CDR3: CASSEDIGYEQYF; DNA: TGTGCCAGCAGTGAAGATATCGGGTACGAGCAGTACTTC
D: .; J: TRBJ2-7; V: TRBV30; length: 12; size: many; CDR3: CAWSDFGYEQYF; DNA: TGTGCCTGGAGTGACTTCGGCTACGAGCAGTACTTC
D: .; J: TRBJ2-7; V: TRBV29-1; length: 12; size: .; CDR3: CSVERDNYEQYF; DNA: TGCAGCGTCGAGAGGGACAATTACGAGCAGTACTTC
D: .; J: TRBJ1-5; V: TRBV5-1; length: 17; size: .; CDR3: CASSLGDSYYSNQPQHF; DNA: TGCGCCAGCAGCTTAGGCGACTCGTATTATAGCAATCAGCCCCAGCATTTT
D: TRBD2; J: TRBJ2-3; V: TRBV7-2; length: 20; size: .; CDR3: CASRNDPGTSGGARADTQYF; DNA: TGTGCCAGCAGGAACGACCCAGGGACTAGCGGGGGGGCTCGGGCAGATACGCAGTATTTT
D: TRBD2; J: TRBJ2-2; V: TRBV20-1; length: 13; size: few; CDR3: CSAGGENTGELFF; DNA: TGCAGTGCCGGGGGGGAGAACACCGGGGAGCTGTTTTTT
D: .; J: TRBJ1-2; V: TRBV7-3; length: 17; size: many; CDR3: CASSSLHLDSPSYGYTF; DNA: TGTGCCAGCAGCTCACTACACCTTGACAGCCCTAGCTATGGCTACACCTTC
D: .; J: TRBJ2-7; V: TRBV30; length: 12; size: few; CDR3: CAWSKDGYEQYF; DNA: TGTGCCTGGAGTAAGGACGGTTACGAGCAGTACTTC
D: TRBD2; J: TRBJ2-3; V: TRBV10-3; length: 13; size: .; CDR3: CATGLVETDTQYF; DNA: TGTGCCACCGGACTAGTCGAAACAGATACGCAGTATTTT
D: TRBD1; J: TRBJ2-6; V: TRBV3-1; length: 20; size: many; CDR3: CASRGRGQGLSRSGANVLTF; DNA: TGTGCCAGCAGGGGTCGAGGACAGGGGCTTTCTCGCTCTGGGGCCAACGTCCTGACTTTC
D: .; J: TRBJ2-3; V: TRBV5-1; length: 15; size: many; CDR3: CASSLATISTDTQYF; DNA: TGCGCCAGCAGCCTAGCGACTATTAGCACAGATACGCAGTATTTT
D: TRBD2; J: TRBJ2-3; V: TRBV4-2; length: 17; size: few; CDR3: CASSQDKAGGVIDTQYF; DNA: TGTGCCAGCAGCCAAGATAAAGCGGGGGGAGTTATAGATACGCAGTATTTT
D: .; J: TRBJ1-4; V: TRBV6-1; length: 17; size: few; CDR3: CASSEARGLATNEKLFF; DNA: TGTGCCAGCAGTGAAGCCAGGGGCCTGGCAACTAATGAAAAACTGTTTTTT
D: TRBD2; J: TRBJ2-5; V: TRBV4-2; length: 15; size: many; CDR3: CASSRRGGTQETQYF; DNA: TGTGCCAGCAGCCGCCGGGGGGGGACACAAGAGACCCAGTACTTC
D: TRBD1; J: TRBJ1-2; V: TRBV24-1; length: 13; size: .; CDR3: CATSGQGSNGYTF; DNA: TGTGCCACCAGTGGACAGGGGAGTAATGGCTACACCTTC
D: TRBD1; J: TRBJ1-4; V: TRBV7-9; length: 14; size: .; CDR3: CASSPGQGHEKLFF; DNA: TGTGCCAGCAGCCCTGGACAGGGTCACGAAAAACTGTTTTTT
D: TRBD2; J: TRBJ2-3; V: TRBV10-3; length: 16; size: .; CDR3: CAISEGAGGPGDTQYF; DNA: TGTGCCATCAGTGAGGGAGCGGGGGGGCCGGGAGATACGCAGTATTTT
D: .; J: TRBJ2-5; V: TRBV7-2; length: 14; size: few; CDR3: CASSTQWGWDEQYF; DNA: TGTGCCAGCAGCACTCAGTGGGGCTGGGATGAGCAGTACTTC
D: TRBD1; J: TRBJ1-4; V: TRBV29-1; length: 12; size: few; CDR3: CSSGTVGEKLFF; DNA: TGCAGCTCCGGGACAGTGGGCGAAAAACTGTTTTTT
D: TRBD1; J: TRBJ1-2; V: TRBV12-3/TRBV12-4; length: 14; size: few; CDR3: CACSPGTGGYGYTF; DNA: TGTGCCTGCAGTCCCGGGACAGGGGGCTATGGCTACACCTTC
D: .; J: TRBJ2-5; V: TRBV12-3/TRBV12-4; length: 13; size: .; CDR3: CASSPPGRETQYF; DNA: TGTGCCAGCAGTCCTCCAGGGAGGGAGACCCAGTACTTC